The present TCR beta chain was sequenced within a study of T-cell memory formation after mild COVID-19. Study-level findings and limits: Specificity for SARS-CoV-2 was not confirmed among the second-wave clones peaking on day 37. CD4+ bias marked clones expanding day 15 to 37, unlike balanced contracting clones. Pre-infection memory harbored some responding clones, suggesting cross-reactive memory joined.

The CDR3 totals 14 residues. The V gene lost 2 bases and the J gene lost 6 bases, with 14 bases spanning the gap. Germline CDR1 reads SGDLS; CDR2 reads YYNGEE. After 5'RACE with constant-segment primers, TCR alpha and TCR beta cDNA libraries carrying sample barcodes and UMIs were obtained. TCRdb called the 5' RACE reads again in MiXCR, with one record for every CDR3 protein. The sample lists under 400,000 distinct CDR3 sequences; over 25% were seen once. This clonotype has only a few counts. Its antigen is unknown. The chain is built from TRBV9 and TRBJ1-1, with D perhaps TRBD1 (6 bases). Material: PBMCs or a T cell subset sorted from them (not recorded which). The source is an adult woman who had mild COVID-19 (a few samples of this study predate the infection). Cell type and time point are not known. The CDR3: CASSVISGDAEAFF. CDR3 nucleotides: TGTGCCAGCAGCGTCATTTCAGGGGATGCTGAAGCTTTCTTT.